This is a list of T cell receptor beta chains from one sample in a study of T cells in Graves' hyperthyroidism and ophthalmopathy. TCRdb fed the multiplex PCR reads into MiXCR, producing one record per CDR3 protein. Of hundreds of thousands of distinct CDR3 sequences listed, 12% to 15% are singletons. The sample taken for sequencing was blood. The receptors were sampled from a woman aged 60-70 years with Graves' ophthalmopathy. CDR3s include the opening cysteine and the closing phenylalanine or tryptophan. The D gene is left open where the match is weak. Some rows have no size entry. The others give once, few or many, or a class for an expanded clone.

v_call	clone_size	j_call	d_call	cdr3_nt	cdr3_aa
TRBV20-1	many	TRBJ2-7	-	TGCAGTGCTAGAGATTCAGCCGGTTGGAGGCAAGGGAGCGAGCAGTACTTC	CSARDSAGWRQGSEQYF
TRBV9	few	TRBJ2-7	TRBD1	TGTGCCAGCAGCGTTGGGGACAGGGGTGGCGAGCAGTACTTC	CASSVGDRGGEQYF
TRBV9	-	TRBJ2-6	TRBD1	TGTGCCAGCAGCCTAGGAGGGACAGGGCTAATCTCTGGGGCCAACGTCCTGACTTTC	CASSLGGTGLISGANVLTF
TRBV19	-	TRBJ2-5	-	TGTGCCAGTAGTATTCTTGGACTGAGAGACGGAGGTGAGACCCAGTACTTC	CASSILGLRDGGETQYF
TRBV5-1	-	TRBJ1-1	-	TGCGCCAGCCAGCGCCGGGAGTTGAACACTGAAGCTTTCTTT	CASQRRELNTEAFF
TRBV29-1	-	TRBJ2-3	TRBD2	TGCAGCGTTGTAGCGGGGGCCACAGATACGCAGTATTTT	CSVVAGATDTQYF
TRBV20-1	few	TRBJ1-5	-	TGCAGTGCAAGACCTCGGCCGGGGGGGTGGAATCAGCCCCAGCATTTT	CSARPRPGGWNQPQHF
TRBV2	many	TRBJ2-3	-	TGTGCCAGCAAAGTGGCAGGAAGCTCAGATACGCAGTATTTT	CASKVAGSSDTQYF
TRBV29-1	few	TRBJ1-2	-	TGCAGCGTTGCTCCCTTAGTGGGGGACTATGGCTACACCTTC	CSVAPLVGDYGYTF
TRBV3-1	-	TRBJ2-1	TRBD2	TGTGCCACCTCTGGGACTAGCGGGCCTAGCTCCTACAATGAGCAGTTCTTC	CATSGTSGPSSYNEQFF
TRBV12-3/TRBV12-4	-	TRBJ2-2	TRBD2	TGTGCCAGCCACTTAAAGGCGGGAGTTGTTGGCGGGGAGCTGTTTTTT	CASHLKAGVVGGELFF
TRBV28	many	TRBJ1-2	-	TGTGCCAGCAGGCTCGGGGGAGCTGGCTCTGGCTACACCTTC	CASRLGGAGSGYTF
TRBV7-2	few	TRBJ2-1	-	TGTGCCAGCAGCTTAGTGCCCCCCAATGGGCAGTTCTTC	CASSLVPPNGQFF
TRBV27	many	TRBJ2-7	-	TGTGCCAGCACCTCCGGTGGATCCTACGAGCAGTACTTC	CASTSGGSYEQYF
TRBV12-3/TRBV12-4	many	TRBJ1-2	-	TGTGCCAGCAGTCAGGACAGCTACTATGGCTACACCTTC	CASSQDSYYGYTF
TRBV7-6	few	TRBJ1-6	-	TGTGCCAGCAGCTTAGGCGGGACTCATAATTCACCCCTCCACTTT	CASSLGGTHNSPLHF
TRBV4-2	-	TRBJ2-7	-	TGTGCCAGCAGCCAAGAATCCCGGGCCTTCCACGGGCAGTACTTC	CASSQESRAFHGQYF
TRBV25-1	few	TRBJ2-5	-	TGTGCCAGCAGTGAGGGGGCTAGTTCCGGACAAGAGACCCAGTACTTC	CASSEGASSGQETQYF
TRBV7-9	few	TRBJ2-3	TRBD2	TGTGCCAGCAGAGCCGTAGCGGGGTCTAGCACAGATACGCAGTATTTT	CASRAVAGSSTDTQYF
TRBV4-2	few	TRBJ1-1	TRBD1	TGTGCCAGCAGCCAAGGGCAGGGGGCGGGCACTGAAGCTTTCTTT	CASSQGQGAGTEAFF
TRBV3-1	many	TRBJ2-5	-	TGTGCCAGCAGCCAAGATTTGAACAGACAAGAGACCCAGTACTTC	CASSQDLNRQETQYF
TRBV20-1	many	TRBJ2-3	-	TGCAGTGCTAGTAAAGGAGGGGGGAGCACAGATACGCAGTATTTT	CSASKGGGSTDTQYF
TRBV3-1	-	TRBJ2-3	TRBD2	TGTGCCAGCAGCCAAGATCTAGCGGATACCACAGATACGCAGTATTTC	CASSQDLADTTDTQYF
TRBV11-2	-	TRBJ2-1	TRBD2	TGTGCCAGCAGCGTGACGGGAGGGCGGGATGAGCAGTTCTTC	CASSVTGGRDEQFF
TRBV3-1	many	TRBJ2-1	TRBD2	TGTGCCAGCAGCCAGGGACTAGCGGGAGTCAATGAGCAGTTCTTC	CASSQGLAGVNEQFF